Shown below are 21 T cell receptor beta chains from a single sample sequenced in a study of vaccination and CD4 T cells after COVID-19. The antigens for these receptors are not known. Once obtained from cultured CD4+ T cells, the DNA was sequenced using the Oncomine TCR Beta short-read assay. TCRdb passed the PCR reads through MiXCR, listing each CDR3 protein once. Seen here are about 10,000 distinct CDR3 sequences, around 58% observed once, and the top ten hold 30% to 35%. The treatment denotes: approximately 9-day PBMC culture with coronavirus spike peptide pools or control peptides (ViraFEST assay). The specimen sequenced was CD4+ T cells from blood, cultured in vitro. The receptor set was obtained from a human donor who had recovered from COVID-19.

The rearrangement uses TRBV10-1 and TRBJ1-1; 8 nucleotides line up with TRBD1. The germline V gene encodes CDR1 WNHNN and CDR2 SYGVQD (reference sequence). The CDR3 length is 14 residues. V trimming: 6 bases; J trimming: 4 bases; junction bases outside the gene matches: 7. DNA for the CDR3: TGCGCCAGCAGCCAGGACAGGGCCGGCACTGAAGCTTTCTTT. Translating it yields CASSQDRAGTEAFF.

The chain couples TRBV15 to TRBJ2-4, with TRBD2 identical over 8 bases. The CDR3 is 15 amino acids. V trimming: 5 bases; J trimming: 0 bases; junction bases outside the gene matches: 3. Per the germline V gene, CDR1 is LNHNV and CDR2 is YYDKDF (reference sequence). The CDR3 spells CATSGSGIAKNIQYF. CDR3 sequence (DNA): TGTGCCACCAGCGGTAGCGGGATAGCCAAAAACATTCAGTACTTC.

This clonotype has only one observation. The chain recombines TRBV7-8 with TRBJ2-7, with D perhaps being TRBD1 or TRBD2 (5 bases each). CDR3 length: 14 amino acids. CDR1 and CDR2 (germline): SGHVS, FQNEAQ. V gave up 4 bases and J gave up 2 bases, with 12 bases separating them. The CDR3, as DNA: TGTGCCAGCAGCTGGGACGGTAGAGCCTACGAGCAGTACTTC. Protein: CASSWDGRAYEQYF.

This chain links TRBV5-4 with TRBJ1-1; no definite D call. The CDR3 runs to 14 residues. CDR1 and CDR2 (germline): SGHNT, YYREEE (reference sequence). Trimming pared 0 bases from V and 1 base from J, leaving 7 bases between. Here the CDR3 reads CASSLGDRNTEAFF. The CDR3 DNA sequence: TGTGCCAGCAGCTTGGGAGATAGGAACACTGAAGCTTTCTTT.

The chain carries TRBV19 and TRBJ1-5; 7 nucleotides align to TRBD1. This CDR3 is 14 amino acids long. Germline lookup yields CDR1 LNHDA and CDR2 SQIVND (reference sequence). The V gene end was trimmed by 9 bases and the J gene end by 4 bases; junction bases not matched to a gene: 9. The CDR3 DNA follows: TGTGCCAGCTCTGACAGGGCTAGGAATCAGCCCCAGCATTTT. Protein sequence: CASSDRARNQPQHF.

CDR3 residues: CASSILGNQPQHF. CDR3 DNA: TGTGCCAGTAGTATTTTGGGCAATCAGCCCCAGCATTTT. This chain joins TRBV19 and TRBJ1-5; D is uncertain. CDR3 length: 13 amino acids. Germline V gene data show CDR1 as LNHDA and CDR2 as SQIVND (reference sequence). V shed 3 bases and J shed 2 bases, with 5 bases lying between them.

In its sample, this clonotype was seen a few times. J is TRBJ1-6 and V is TRBV27; 7 bases fit TRBD1. The CDR3 runs 15 residues. The J segment lost 7 bases and the V segment lost 6 bases, leaving 9 bases of the junction unmatched. Germline values: CDR1 MNHEY, CDR2 SMNVEV (reference sequence). The CDR3 bases are TGTGCCAGCAGGACCCGGACAGGCTGGAATTCACCCCTCCACTTT. Encoded protein: CASRTRTGWNSPLHF.

This rearrangement joins TRBV11-3 to TRBJ2-3, with D unclear. V was clipped by 5 bases and J by 10 bases, with 22 bases between them. CDR1 and CDR2 from the germline V gene are SGHNT and YENEEA. The CDR3 runs to 15 residues. The CDR3 spells CASSPHHVDGSPQYF. The CDR3 DNA reads as TGTGCCAGCAGCCCTCACCACGTTGACGGTTCGCCGCAGTATTTT.

This clonotype occurred a few times. The chain couples TRBV20-1 to TRBJ1-6; 8 positions agree with TRBD1. The V and J ends lost 0 bases and 5 bases, in that order; junction bases with no gene match: 6. Germline assignment: CDR1 DFQATT and CDR2 SNEGSKA (reference sequence). The CDR3 is made up of 16 amino acids. The CDR3 nucleotides read TGCAGTGCTAGAGATCCCCAGGGGGCCAATAATTCACCCCTCCACTTT. The encoded protein is CSARDPQGANNSPLHF.

This clonotype came up once. The rearrangement uses TRBV20-1 and TRBJ2-5; 10 bases align to TRBD2. CDR1 DFQATT and CDR2 SNEGSKA come from the germline V gene (reference sequence). This CDR3 spans 15 amino acids. V shed 2 bases and J 3 bases; nucleotides not matched to a gene: 6. The CDR3 loop is CSARHPLAGKETQYF. As DNA, the CDR3 is TGCAGTGCTAGACACCCACTAGCGGGAAAAGAGACCCAGTACTTC.

The genes are TRBV2 and TRBJ2-3; 7 nucleotides match TRBD2. V dropped 10 bases and J dropped 3; count of bases not matched to a gene: 16. CDR3 size: 16 residues. Looked up from germline, CDR1 is SNHLY and CDR2 is FYNNEI. CDR3 amino acids: CAKRGLAAGVTDTQYF. In DNA form, the CDR3 reads TGTGCCAAAAGGGGTCTAGCGGCAGGAGTAACAGATACGCAGTATTTT. Drawing the rest from reference TRBV2 and TRBJ2-3, the complete variable domain is EPEVTQTPSHQVTQMGQEVILRCVPISNHLYFYWYRQILGQKVEFLVSFYNNEISEKSEIFDDQFSVERPDGSNFTLKIRSTKLEDSAMYFCAKRGLAAGVTDTQYFGPGTRLTVL.

V and J are TRBV19 and TRBJ1-5; a possible D gene is TRBD1 (5 bases). CDR1 and CDR2 (germline): LNHDA, SQIVND (reference sequence). This CDR3 comprises 15 residues. V was pared by 6 bases and J by 3 bases, with 15 bases between. The CDR3: CASSRFDSYNQPQHF. The CDR3 nucleotides are TGTGCCAGTAGCAGGTTTGACAGTTACAATCAGCCCCAGCATTTT.

This chain links TRBV20-1 with TRBJ1-1; D might be TRBD1 (6 bases). This CDR3 has 14 amino acids. Trimming took 0 bases from V and 1 from J, leaving 9 bases between them. Germline V gives CDR1 DFQATT, CDR2 SNEGSKA (reference sequence). The CDR3 DNA reads as TGCAGTGCTAGAGATCAGGGACAGAACACTGAAGCTTTCTTT. This translates into CSARDQGQNTEAFF.

The chain joins TRBV27 to TRBJ1-2; a possible D gene is TRBD1 (5 bases). V was cut by 8 bases and J by 4 bases, with 14 bases left in between. Germline V CDR1 and CDR2: MNHEY, SMNVEV (reference sequence). This CDR3 spans 13 amino acids. Here the CDR3 reads CASGAREGYGYTF. The CDR3 DNA sequence: TGTGCCAGCGGGGCTAGGGAGGGCTATGGCTACACCTTC.

This clonotype was detected only a few times. J is TRBJ1-5 and V is TRBV6-1; 7 positions agree with TRBD1. J was trimmed by 0 bases and V by 10 bases; bases with no gene match: 3. The CDR3 loop spans 13 amino acids. CDR1 is MNHNS and CDR2 is SASEGT in the germline V gene. In nucleotides, the CDR3 is TGTGCCACAGGGGGGTCTAGCAATCAGCCCCAGCATTTT. This sequence encodes CATGGSSNQPQHF.

The chain is built from TRBV20-1 and TRBJ2-2, with D unclear. Germline CDR1 and CDR2: DFQATT and SNEGSKA (reference sequence). The CDR3 runs to 14 residues. Trimming cost V 5 bases and J 0 bases, with 10 bases left between them. The CDR3, as DNA: TGCAGTGCTGCTTACTACGCGAACACCGGGGAGCTGTTTTTT. Protein product: CSAAYYANTGELFF.

In its sample, this clonotype was seen a few times. J is TRBJ1-6 and V is TRBV6-1; 10 bases are a match to TRBD1. The ends lost 6 bases at V and 9 bases at J; junction bases unmatched: 5. Germline CDR1 and CDR2: MNHNS and SASEGT. The CDR3 is made up of 14 amino acids. The DNA for the CDR3 is TGTGCCAGCAGACCAGGACAGGGGGGTTCACCCCTCCACTTT. It specifies CASRPGQGGSPLHF.

The CDR3 loop is CASSLGTGGGSTEAFF. The CDR3 coding sequence is TGTGCCAGCAGTTTGGGGACAGGTGGGGGGAGCACTGAAGCTTTCTTT. V gene TRBV12-3 or TRBV12-4 combines with J gene TRBJ1-1; 8 bases agree with TRBD1. V gave up 3 bases and J gave up 4 bases; unmatched junction bases: 10. CDR3 length equals 16 residues.

V is TRBV6-2 or TRBV6-3 and J is TRBJ2-2; 9 bases are shared with TRBD1. In germline, CDR1 is MNHEY, CDR2 SVGEGT. The CDR3 extends over 16 amino acids. The J segment lost 5 bases and the V segment lost 2 bases, leaving 6 bases of the junction unmatched. CDR3 loop: CASSYRTGAGTGELFF. In DNA form, the CDR3 reads TGTGCCAGCAGTTACCGGACAGGGGCCGGGACCGGGGAGCTGTTTTTT.

The V and J genes are TRBV7-6 and TRBJ1-6; D remains ambiguous. CDR1 SGHVS and CDR2 FNYEAQ come from the germline V gene. The CDR3 length is 15 residues. V dropped 5 bases and J dropped 6 bases, with 14 bases sitting between them. CDR3 protein: CASSPRDGFNSPLHF. The CDR3 bases are TGTGCCAGCAGCCCCAGAGACGGATTTAATTCACCCCTCCACTTT.

This clonotype was seen once. The chain carries TRBV6-4 and TRBJ1-2, with D uncertain. V was shortened by 4 bases and J by 2 bases, with 8 bases between the two germline ends. The CDR3 runs to 13 residues. Germline CDR1 reads MRHNA; CDR2 reads SNTAGT. The CDR3 coding sequence is TGTGCCAGCAGTGGAGGTCCGAACTATGGCTACACCTTC. It codes for CASSGGPNYGYTF.